This TCR beta chain was observed in a study of cytomegalovirus exposure and HLA in healthy donors (dated by TCRdb to between 2016 and 2019). As for the study more broadly: An earlier analysis of roughly 500 of the donors reported more than 250 Gb of sequence data and some 100 million unique TCR beta sequences from about 179 million T cells. The study aimed to test whether signatures of past pathogen exposure could be identified by cataloging public T cell receptors. A later analysis re-analyzed previously published TCR beta repertoires from roughly 600 donors and added high-resolution HLA genotyping to study TCR occurrence patterns. The number of typed donors differed by locus: about 620-640 for A, B, C, DRB1 and DQB1; 522 for DQA1; fewer than 610 for DPA1; and around 490 for DPB1. Every repertoire in the discovery cohort had been generated on one and the same sequencing platform. Among about 400 genotyped donors of the cohort, an average of around 240,000 unique TCR beta nucleotide sequences was sequenced per donor, of which about 20% were non-productive. An earlier analysis of fewer than 750 of the donors used high-throughput TCR beta sequencing to judge whether each TCR beta V gene segment behaved as functional or pseudogenic. High-throughput TCR immunosequencing, statistical association of individual TCRs with disease status, and machine learning were combined to predict cytomegalovirus infection status. Roughly 320 gigabases of sequencing data and around 85 million unique TCR sequences made up an early release that covered about 640 HLA-typed donors. HLA typing covered class I and class II loci at four-digit resolution. Genome-wide SNP genotypes for about three fifths of the 666 donors were used in a later genetic analysis, which treated that subset as a discovery cohort. Of the roughly 400 genotyped donors, more than 75% were placed in the genetic ancestry cluster associated with self-reported Caucasian donors. Along with the approximately 700-subject first cohort, a separate validation cohort of some 130 different subjects was used. Because of strong linkage in the cohort, five DR-DQ haplotypes were treated as single units for association and clustering. The later analysis used no new phenotypic data to find candidate immune exposures, relying instead on TCR beta sequences and their occurrence across donors. Donor age, sex, ethnicity and CMV serostatus were compiled alongside the repertoire data. The study used immunosequencing to profile the T cell repertoires of approximately 640 subjects and linked those repertoires to cytomegalovirus serostatus. The investigation overall reported the following: Because HLA typing was unavailable for some donors at each locus, only the typed subset was used in association tests. Three of the identified cytomegalovirus-associated TCR beta chains were confirmed in vitro to be specific for cytomegalovirus antigens. When HLA alleles, especially DR and DQ, strongly co-occurred, TCR associations were difficult to assign to individual alleles. Compared with the roughly 670-donor mean, donors in an Asian-associated ancestry cluster had fewer N-insertions in productive TCRs, according to a later genetic analysis. In both the original and validation cohorts, the classifier was reported to diagnose cytomegalovirus status with high specificity and sensitivity. Most TCR sequences were seen in very few donors, while some public TCRs were found in many individuals. A later analysis found that HLA-associated TCR beta chains were more clonally expanded and had lower generation probabilities than equally common non-associated chains. The cohort was sequenced for TCR beta chains only, and without alpha or paired-chain data the features that could be detected were limited. In a later analysis, 16,951 TCR beta sequences were associated with specific HLA alleles at a false discovery rate of 0.05. In a later analysis, most CMV-associated TCR beta chains were found to appear HLA-restricted, with HLA associations seemingly driven largely by CMV exposure. The study listed approximately 150 TCR beta chains as associated with cytomegalovirus. Immune exposure information for the cohort was limited to CMV serostatus. Linkage disequilibrium might explain the correlated functional status among segregating V segments, but an unknown experimental factor could not be ruled out. A later genetic analysis associated a missense DCLRE1C variant with V-gene and J-gene trimming of TCR beta chains, and an independent cohort replicated the association. In a later analysis, several top co-occurrence clusters were reported to appear linked to parvovirus B19, influenza, CMV and Epstein-Barr virus. An earlier analysis of 587 of the donors showed that most TCR beta V segments appeared in productive rearrangements either about 90% or about 30% of the time, which broadly matched IMGT annotations. According to the authors, the approach could potentially be generalized to other disease states and immunological phenotypes. Because the 87-base-pair reads could not distinguish some IMGT-functional V segments, including TRBV6-2 and TRBV6-3, those segments were excluded. A further reported finding was that TCR beta sequences accurately predicted the HLA-A and HLA-B alleles for most subjects in the first cohort. A later analysis found that TCR association rates varied across HLA loci, with DRB1 alleles showing the most associated TCRs and HLA-C alleles the fewest. Sequencing depth was assumed to be roughly uniform across donors in the presence/absence analyses, though that assumption may not hold. A cluster of highly shared sequence variants was judged likely to be a technical artifact of the sequencing pipeline. Because counts were too low, 15 to 20 rarely observed V segments, including chromosome 9 orphons, were excluded from the earlier analysis of around 590 of the donors.

Library preparation employed the immunoSEQ multiplex PCR assay. For the multiplex PCR, a mixture combining 60 forward primers for TCR Vbeta segments and 13 reverse primers for TCR Jbeta segments was used. The CDR3 region of rearranged TCR beta genes was amplified from genomic DNA by a multiplex PCR assay. Amplified TCR beta libraries were sequenced as 87-base-pair reads on the Illumina HiSeq System. The authors' analysis ran thus. A later analysis counted approximately 76 million unique TCR beta chains across the 640 or so repertoires, and about 10 million of these chains were shared by at least two donors. To remove PCR and sequencing errors, raw reads were error-corrected and collapsed into unique sequences using a nearest-neighbor algorithm that merged closely related sequences. To assign V, D and J gene segments, CDR3 sequences were aligned to IMGT reference sequences. Each retained sequence needed at least a six-nucleotide match to both a V gene segment and a J gene segment. Rearrangements were classified as productive when the CDR3 lacked stop codons and remained in frame with V and J, and all other rearrangements were classified as non-productive. CDR3 was defined by IMGT convention, running from the second conserved V-encoded cysteine to the conserved J-encoded phenylalanine. The earlier analysis of about 530 of the donors excluded any sequence lacking an unambiguous match to a single V gene segment. An earlier analysis of 587 of the donors called V segments functional above 56.7% productive rearrangements and segregating when the between-donor standard deviation exceeded 5%. A statistical classification framework was developed to diagnose cytomegalovirus status using the catalog of TCR beta chain sequences. In a later analysis, TCR nucleotide sequences were compared against IMGT/GENE-DB human TR gene sequences so that V and J genes could be assigned. Using the TCRdist pipeline, a later analysis assigned CDR3 sequences along with most-parsimonious VDJ recombination scenarios. In a later analysis, every TCR beta chain was defined by the combination of its CDR3 amino acid sequence and its V-gene family, and reads without a unique V-gene family were dropped. A later analysis removed roughly 590 highly shared, low-generation-probability nucleotide sequences to deal with suspected cross-contamination and a sequencing artifact. A later analysis calculated a clonal expansion index for each public chain from normalized within-repertoire ranks of inferred template counts. In a later analysis, generation probabilities were computed using a VDJ recombination model fitted to out-of-frame rearrangements, and the results were checked against IGoR. In a later analysis, hypergeometric tests were used to score TCR-TCR, TCR-HLA and TCR-CMV co-occurrence, with a repertoire-size bias correction applied to TCR pairs. In a later analysis, false discovery rates were estimated by permuting HLA or CMV assignments 20 times. In a later analysis, co-occurring TCRs were grouped using DBSCAN, with TCRdist sequence similarity added in when clustering inside HLA-allele-positive subsets. For co-occurrence clustering, repertoires with fewer than 30,000 or more than 120,000 public chains were excluded, along with a handful of repertoires with anomalous nucleotide sharing. As stored in TCRdb, this immuneACCESS dataset retains in-frame rearrangements with V and J assigned. A fraction of the clones does not appear; measured against another copy, unresolved V genes explain less than half of the discrepancy, and the remainder lacks a known reason. V, J and clone size are those of that table, while D and trimming were read from the DNA. This sample's listing comprises around 76,000 clones. The ten largest clones take up roughly 0.9% of the sample.

The cohort was made up of 666 healthy bone marrow donors. Cohort members were all nominally healthy when sampled, although unrecorded immune exposures were likely present. The donor tested CMV seronegative and was one of the 352 seronegative cohort members. A peripheral blood sample was collected from each donor, and TCR beta sequencing was performed on peripheral blood mononuclear cells. Genomic DNA extraction from the blood cell samples was performed with the Qiagen DNeasy Blood Extraction Kit. CDR1 and CDR2 were assigned from the germline V gene as SGHRS and YFSETQ. V loses 4 bases at its end and J loses 6 bases; junction bases beyond the gene matches: 12. The CDR3 spans 15 residues, from the cysteine through the phenylalanine. CDR3 DNA only is kept here, 45 bases in frame from base 1. Worth noting for this clone: Its antigen is still unknown.

The receptor comes from a boy between 5 and 17 years old in good health and CMV-seronegative. This receptor chain uses TRBV5-1 and TRBJ2-7, with TRBD2 matching 8 junction bases. The sequenced sample was PBMCs. This receptor has the CDR3 CASSLSGEALVEQYF. The DNA is as follows: TGCGCCAGCAGCCTTAGCGGGGAGGCCCTCGTCGAGCAGTACTTC. The full variable domain, completed from the reference TRBV5-1 and TRBJ2-7 proteins outside the CDR3, reads KAGVTQTPRYLIKTRGQQVTLSCSPISGHRSVSWYQQTPGQGLQFLFEYFSETQRNKGNFPGRFSGRQFSNSRSEMNVSTLELGDSALYLCASSLSGEALVEQYFGPGTRLTVT.